Below, 27 T cell receptor beta chains from the same sample are listed, as sequenced in a study of T-cell reconstitution after alpha-beta-depleted transplantation in children. Unique molecular identifiers tagged the TCRbeta library. TCRdb reanalysed the PCR reads using MiXCR and keeps one entry per CDR3 protein. Here the sample spans about 580,000 distinct CDR3 sequences, roughly 23% being singletons. The sequencing used PBMCs, mostly from graft donor cells, collected 360 days after TCRalphabeta/CD19-depleted stem cell transplant. The origin of the receptors is a boy in the first two years of life who had a stem cell transplant for acute myeloid leukemia, so the T cells may come from the graft donor.

This clonotype was observed at least ten times. This chain uses TRBV29-1 with TRBJ2-3, with 9 bases fitting TRBD1. The CDR3 runs 11 residues. The germline CDR1 and CDR2 sequences are SQVTM and ANQGSEA. V shed 6 bases, J shed 15 bases, and the junction held 10 bases outside the gene matches. The CDR3 sequence is CSVPGQGRGYF. The CDR3 bases are TGCAGCGTCCCGGGACAGGGTAGAGGATATTTT.

The gene calls are TRBV24-1 and TRBJ2-2; D is unclear. V was pared by 3 bases and J by 6 bases, with 13 bases between. The CDR3 is 15 residues long. Germline-derived CDR1 and CDR2 are KGHDR and SFDVKD. The CDR3 sequence is CATSDPLTPSGELFF. The CDR3, as DNA: TGTGCCACCAGTGATCCCCTTACCCCATCCGGGGAGCTGTTTTTT.

This clonotype was observed at least ten times. The chain recombines TRBV7-2 with TRBJ2-2; 7 nucleotides agree with TRBD1. Per the germline V gene, CDR1 is SGHTA and CDR2 is FQGNSA. The trim removed 5 bases at V and 8 bases at J, leaving 5 bases unmatched. The CDR3 consists of 13 residues. CDR3 sequence (DNA): TGTGCCAGCAGCCCGACAGGGTCGGGGGAGCTGTTTTTT. This codes for CASSPTGSGELFF.

This clonotype was found many times. The chain couples TRBV29-1 to TRBJ2-3, with D tentatively TRBD1 (5 bases). Germline CDR1 SQVTM, CDR2 ANQGSEA. The CDR3 loop spans 14 amino acids. The germline V and J ends were trimmed by 7 bases and 2 bases, with 16 bases remaining between them. Written as DNA, the CDR3 is TGCAGCGCCGAAGGGGCGGTGGTCACAGATACGCAGTATTTT. This encodes CSAEGAVVTDTQYF.

This clonotype was detected a few times. The chain recombines TRBV24-1 with TRBJ2-1; 12 bases line up with TRBD2. The CDR3 is 16 residues long. J gave up 0 bases and V 11 bases, and 7 bases lay outside the gene matches. Germline lookup yields CDR1 KGHDR and CDR2 SFDVKD. This CDR3 is CAISSGGASSYNEQFF. CDR3 coding DNA: TGTGCCATCTCTAGCGGGGGGGCCAGCTCCTACAATGAGCAGTTCTTC.

V gene TRBV6-5 combines with J gene TRBJ1-4, with TRBD1 matching 12 bases. CDR1 MNHEY and CDR2 SVGAGI come from the germline V gene. There are 16 residues in the CDR3. V shed 2 bases, J shed 8 bases, and the junction held 6 bases outside the gene matches. CDR3 sequence reads: CASSYGDRGRGEKLFF. CDR3 DNA sequence: TGTGCCAGCAGTTACGGGGACAGGGGGCGAGGGGAAAAACTGTTTTTT.

This sequence joins TRBV15 and TRBJ2-3; perhaps TRBD1 as D (6 bases). Germline V gene lookup returns CDR1 LNHNV and CDR2 YYDKDF (reference sequence). V was clipped by 5 bases and J by 1 base, with 7 bases between them. The CDR3 totals 13 residues. CDR3 coding DNA: TGTGCCACCAGCGACAGGCGCACAGATACGCAGTATTTT. This encodes CATSDRRTDTQYF.

This clonotype was seen more than once but under ten times. In DNA, the CDR3 is TGTGCCAGCAGTTTTACAGGGGAAGATGAAAAACTGTTTTTT. Its protein product is CASSFTGEDEKLFF. The chain is built from TRBV27 and TRBJ1-4; 7 bases map to TRBD1. With V trimmed by 3 bases and J by 6 bases, 4 bases remained unmatched. Germline-derived CDR1 and CDR2 are MNHEY and SMNVEV (reference sequence). The CDR3 length is 14 residues. The variable domain in full, with the rest retrieved from reference TRBV27 and TRBJ1-4, is EAQVTQNPRYLITVTGKKLTVTCSQNMNHEYMSWYRQDPGLGLRQIYYSMNVEVTDKGDVPEGYKVSRKEKRNFPLILESPSPNQTSLYFCASSFTGEDEKLFFGSGTQLSVL.

This clonotype was recorded a few times. This chain links TRBV30 with TRBJ2-1; unclear D gene. Per germline, CDR1 GTSNPN and CDR2 SVGIG (reference sequence). The ends were cut back, 1 base at V and 8 bases at J, with 12 bases in the middle. This CDR3 is built from 13 residues. CDR3 coding DNA: TGTGCCTGGAGTGCACCCTATCGGGATGAGCAGTTCTTC. Translation: CAWSAPYRDEQFF.

This clonotype occurred many times. This chain uses TRBV29-1 with TRBJ2-5; D may correspond to TRBD1 or TRBD2 (5 bases each). Trimming left V 6 bases short and J 5 bases short, with 22 bases between. This CDR3 is 15 amino acids long. Germline CDR1 is SQVTM and CDR2 is ANQGSEA. The CDR3 DNA reads as TGCAGCGTCTCTTCGCCTAGCACTGGGGGTGAGACCCAGTACTTC. This gives the protein CSVSSPSTGGETQYF.

The chain couples TRBV25-1 to TRBJ2-5, with D hard to call. CDR1 and CDR2 (germline): MGHDK, SYGVNS. V lost 1 base, J lost 1 base, and 13 bases lay in between. CDR3 length: 16 residues. The CDR3 coding sequence is TGTGCCAGCAGTGAATTGGGCAACGGCCCCCAAGAGACCCAGTACTTC. Translation: CASSELGNGPQETQYF.

This clonotype was found a few times. The chain links TRBV21-1 to TRBJ2-1; the DNA was not compared with TRBD2, the D call given in the table. TRBV21-1 is labeled a pseudogene. The CDR3 consists of 12 residues. Here the CDR3 DNA reads TGTGCCAGCAATTGGCGGCAGTCCGTGGAGTTCTTC. Its translation: CASNWRQSVEFF.

This clonotype was detected only a few times. The CDR3 spells CASGGVQLTDTQYF. CDR3 nucleotides: TGTGCCAGCGGGGGGGTCCAGCTCACAGATACGCAGTATTTT. The chain carries TRBV12-3 or TRBV12-4 and TRBJ2-3; 7 nucleotides agree with TRBD2. The V and J ends lost 8 bases and 2 bases, in that order; junction bases with no gene match: 7. The CDR3 loop spans 14 amino acids.

This clonotype showed up just a few times. This chain connects TRBV11-2 to TRBJ2-4, with 11 bases that match TRBD2. The CDR3 covers 18 residues. The V and J ends lost 5 bases and 7 bases, in that order; junction bases with no gene match: 16. Germline values: CDR1 SGHAT, CDR2 FQNNGV. CDR3 DNA: TGTGCCAGCAGCCGCCGTTTAGCGGGGGGGCCCGCCATCAACATTCAGTACTTC. Encoded protein: CASSRRLAGGPAINIQYF.

The genes are TRBV2 and TRBJ1-5; D remains ambiguous. This CDR3 has 16 residues. The V gene lost 6 bases and the J gene lost 0 bases, with 15 bases spanning the gap. Germline CDR1 reads SNHLY; CDR2 reads FYNNEI. The CDR3 is CASSTLRDYSNQPQHF. The CDR3 DNA follows: TGTGCCAGCAGCACCCTCCGAGACTATAGCAATCAGCCCCAGCATTTT.

V and J are TRBV4-3 and TRBJ2-4, with TRBD1 matching over 9 bases. J gave up 5 bases and V 3 bases, and 5 bases lay outside the gene matches. The CDR3 runs 15 residues. Germline V gives CDR1 LGHNA, CDR2 YSLEER. CDR3 DNA: TGCGCCAGCAGCCAGGGGACAGGGACCGAAAACATTCAGTACTTC. Residues: CASSQGTGTENIQYF.

This clonotype was picked up a small number of times. This rearrangement joins TRBV12-3 or TRBV12-4 to TRBJ2-1; 8 positions agree with TRBD2. The trim removed 1 base at V and 6 bases at J, leaving 11 bases unmatched. The CDR3 runs to 17 residues. As DNA, the CDR3 is TGTGCCAGCAGTTTAGGGAGTATTACGGGGGGGAGCAATGAGCAGTTCTTC. This translates into CASSLGSITGGSNEQFF.

This clonotype was observed many times. The chain is built from TRBV29-1 and TRBJ2-5; possibly TRBD2 for D (5 bases). V was trimmed by 8 bases and J by 5 bases, leaving 9 bases between them. The germline gives CDR1 SQVTM, CDR2 ANQGSEA. CDR3 size: 10 residues. CDR3 nucleotide sequence: TGCAGCTTAAGCGGTGAGACCCAGTACTTC. Protein product: CSLSGETQYF.

In regard to this clonotype: It may be a read error: a sequence one base away is much more abundant. The CDR3 ends on some other residue instead of the conserved phenylalanine or tryptophan, so this is likely a read error. The J gene is TRBJ1-1, the V gene TRBV7-3; D gene uncertain. This CDR3 comprises 13 residues. V shed 4 bases and J shed 0 bases, with 6 bases lying between them. Germline assignment: CDR1 SGHTA and CDR2 FQGTGA. CDR3 sequence (DNA): TGTGCCAGCAGCTCCACCCTGAACACTGAAGCTTTCATT. Translated, it gives CASSSTLNTEAFI.

V gene TRBV12-3 or TRBV12-4 combines with J gene TRBJ2-1, with D hard to call. V lost 4 bases to trimming and J lost 7 bases, with 8 bases between them. There are 12 residues in the CDR3. CDR3 sequence reads: CASSSQQNEQFF. The CDR3 coding sequence is TGTGCCAGCAGTTCTCAGCAGAATGAGCAGTTCTTC.

This clonotype was seen a few times. The chain employs TRBV30 and TRBJ1-2; D unclear. Looked up from germline, CDR1 is GTSNPN and CDR2 is SVGIG (reference sequence). The CDR3 sequence is 11 residues long. Trimming pared 0 bases from V and 1 base from J, leaving 0 bases between. The CDR3 sequence is CAWSVNYGYTF. The CDR3 DNA reads as TGTGCCTGGAGTGTTAACTATGGCTACACCTTC.

V usage is TRBV12-3 or TRBV12-4 and J usage is TRBJ1-2, with a possible D match to TRBD1 (6 bases). Trimming took off 4 bases at V and 5 bases at J, with 14 bases between the two ends. The CDR3 contains 14 residues. CDR3 in amino acids: CASSYSGAGYGYTF. CDR3 DNA sequence: TGTGCCAGCAGTTACTCAGGGGCAGGGTATGGCTACACCTTC.

This clonotype was counted only a few times. The J gene is TRBJ1-2, the V gene TRBV20-1; no reliable D call. This CDR3 spans 14 amino acids. V was pared by 6 bases and J by 8 bases, with 22 bases between. Germline V gene sequence: CDR1 DFQATT, CDR2 SNEGSKA (reference sequence). CDR3 region: CSAIGREGDRGYTF. The CDR3 DNA follows: TGCAGTGCCATTGGACGGGAGGGTGATCGCGGCTACACCTTC.

There are many counts of this clonotype. This chain joins TRBV5-1 and TRBJ1-3; D is ambiguous. The V end lost 7 bases, the J end lost 2 bases, and 25 bases lay between the germline ends. CDR3 length equals 18 residues. From germline, CDR1 is SGHRS and CDR2 YFSETQ. The CDR3 DNA reads as TGCGCCAGCGCCGCGGAGGGTGGAAACGGGGAAACTGGAAACACCATATATTTT. It yields the protein CASAAEGGNGETGNTIYF.

There are a few counts of this clonotype. The chain is built from TRBV20-1 and TRBJ1-4; D ambiguous. Germline CDR1 is DFQATT and CDR2 is SNEGSKA (reference sequence). The CDR3 extends over 13 amino acids. The V end lost 7 bases, the J end lost 3 bases, and 12 bases lay between the germline ends. The chain's CDR3 is CSVWSLANEKLFF. In DNA, the CDR3 is TGCAGTGTGTGGAGTTTGGCTAATGAAAAACTGTTTTTT.

This clonotype has only a few counts. The rearrangement links TRBV12-3 or TRBV12-4 to TRBJ1-3, with TRBD1 matching 8 bases. V lost 3 bases, J lost 5 bases, and 9 bases stayed unmatched. The CDR3 runs 16 residues. This CDR3 is CASSLAVTGDRNTIYF. The CDR3, as DNA: TGTGCCAGCAGTTTGGCGGTGACAGGGGATAGAAACACCATATATTTT.

This chain links TRBV6-5 with TRBJ2-5, with 7 bases that match TRBD1. The CDR3 is 12 amino acids. V lost 10 bases and J lost 2; bases outside the gene matches: 4. Germline V gives CDR1 MNHEY, CDR2 SVGAGI. The CDR3 protein is CAIGTDQETQYF. CDR3 bases: TGTGCCATCGGGACAGATCAAGAGACCCAGTACTTC.